This T cell receptor (beta chain) was found in a study of cytomegalovirus exposure and HLA in healthy donors. The wider study: In a previous analysis, 110 million or so unique TCR beta sequences were found from some 180 million T cells.

The CDR3 covers 15 residues. Germline V gene sequence: CDR1 SGHDT, CDR2 YYEEEE. V shed 2 bases and J shed 10 bases, with 21 bases lying between them. This clone was detected only a few times. Primers included in the PCR were 60 Vbeta and 13 Jbeta primers. Profiling relied on immunoSEQ multiplex PCR, and the TCRdb table lists in-frame clones only, not all of them. The data show roughly 140,000 clones, about three quarters seen once. The source is a male donor in good health and CMV-seronegative. The chain is built from TRBV5-6 and TRBJ1-1, with a weak D call TRBD1 (5 bases). Sequenced material: PBMCs. In DNA, the CDR3 is TGTGCCAGCAGCTTCCTTCGGCAGGGCTCCTTCACAGCTTTCTTT. Protein sequence: CASSFLRQGSFTAFF.